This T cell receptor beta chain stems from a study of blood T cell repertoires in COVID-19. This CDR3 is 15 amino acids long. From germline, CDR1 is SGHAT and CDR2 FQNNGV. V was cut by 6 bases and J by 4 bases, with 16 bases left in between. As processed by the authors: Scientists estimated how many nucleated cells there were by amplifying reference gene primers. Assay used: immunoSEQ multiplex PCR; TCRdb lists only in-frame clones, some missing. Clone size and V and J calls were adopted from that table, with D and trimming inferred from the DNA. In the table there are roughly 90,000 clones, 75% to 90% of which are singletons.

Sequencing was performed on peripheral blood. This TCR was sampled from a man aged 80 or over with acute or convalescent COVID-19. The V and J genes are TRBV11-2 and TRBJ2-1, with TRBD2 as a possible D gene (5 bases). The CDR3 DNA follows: TGTGCCAGCAGACGAGCGGCGGACCCTTACAATGAGCAGTTCTTC. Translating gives CASRRAADPYNEQFF.